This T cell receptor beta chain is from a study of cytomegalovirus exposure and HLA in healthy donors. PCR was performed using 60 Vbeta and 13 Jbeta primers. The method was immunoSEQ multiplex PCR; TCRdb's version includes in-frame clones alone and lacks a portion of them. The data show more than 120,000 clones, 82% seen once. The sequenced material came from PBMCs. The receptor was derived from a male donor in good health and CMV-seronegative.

The CDR3 coding sequence is TGTGCCAGCAGCGACCGGACAGGGTATTACACAGATACGCAGTATTTT. Its translation is CASSDRTGYYTDTQYF. The rearrangement joins TRBV9 to TRBJ2-3, with 8 bases matching TRBD1. Per germline, CDR1 SGDLS and CDR2 YYNGEE. The CDR3 contains 16 residues. With V trimmed by 3 bases and J by 2 bases, 8 bases remained unmatched.